This T cell receptor (beta chain) was sequenced during a study of T cell responses to AZD1222 COVID-19 vaccine (TCRdb year 2021). A note on the overall study: TCR sequencing covered fewer than 250 trial participants: approximately 200 given two doses of AZD1222 and approximately 26 given two doses of MenACWY control vaccine. Enrollment into the trials was organized by age into subgroups of 18-55, 56-69 and 70-plus years, and those subgroups contained roughly 150, 30 and 60 TCR-sequenced participants, respectively.

This clone was detected a few times. Its specific antigen is unknown. It has no much larger one-base neighbor in the sample; base qualities were not kept. CDR1 and CDR2, looked up from the germline V gene (reference sequence), are LNHDA and SQIVND. Trimming removed 5 bases from V and 2 bases from J, leaving 11 bases between the germline ends. From the cysteine up to the phenylalanine, the CDR3 has a length of 14 residues. The only DNA kept is the CDR3, 42 bases in frame from the first base. The CDR3 regions of human TCRbeta chains were analyzed by immunosequencing. In the source study's methods: TCRs in the repertoires were matched against a reference library of SARS-CoV-2-specific TCRs that had been generated with the MIRA antigen-specificity platform. Breadth meant the fraction of unique TCRs that were SARS-CoV-2-associated, whereas depth meant the fraction of total T cells that were SARS-CoV-2-associated. Using the MIRA data, each spike-specific TCR was assigned both to the spike region to which the TCR was reactive and to a CD4 or CD8 class. Log10-transformed breadth and depth values were compared by one-way ANOVA with Sidak's multiple comparisons tests. Held by TCRdb, this immuneACCESS table contains in-frame sequences only and omits some clones. Under half of the omission traces to an unresolved V gene where checked; the cause of the rest is unknown. V and J calls and clone size come straight from that table; D and trimming were deduced from the DNA. A total of 150,000 to 200,000 clones appear in this sample, 85% to 90% of them only once. The ten largest clones add up to about 2.5% of the sample.

Interpreted using the paper, the time point label stands for: baseline before first vaccination. The treatment or condition label for this specimen denotes: meningococcal conjugate vaccine given as trial control. Vaccinee samples were obtained from the UK trials COV001 and COV002, which included a single-blind randomized controlled phase 2/3 trial of AZD1222 (ChAdOx1 nCoV-19) in healthy adults. For TCRbeta chain sequencing, PBMC samples were collected from trial participants at day 0 and at day 28 after the second dose. Overall study results and their limits: Participants were mostly white British, with more females than males. The authors suggested clonal diversity may have been underestimated. Nearly half of unique spike-specific TCRs reportedly recognized epitopes outside regions mutated in the B.1.351 and B.1.1.7 variants. The 56-69-year group was small, and its depth increase did not reach significance, likely because of low power. Because no samples from the day 14 peak response were available, repertoires could be characterized only after the peak T cell response. Conclusions about previously exposed vaccinees are limited, since just 5 or 6 AZD1222 recipients were seropositive for SARS-CoV-2 at baseline. After two AZD1222 doses, spike-specific TCR breadth and depth were significantly higher than at day 0 and than in MenACWY recipients. CD4 TCRs associated with the vaccine covered the entire spike protein, and the dominant responses were in regions 160-218 and 743-854.

Here the chain combines TRBV19 and TRBJ2-3; TRBD1 is perhaps the D gene, given 5 matching bases. The origin of this receptor is an adult in good health. Sequences were derived from peripheral blood, sampled on day 0 of MenACWY control vaccination. In nucleotide form, the sequence is TGTGCCAGTAGTGTCGACAGTTTCACAGATACGCAGTATTTT. It specifies CASSVDSFTDTQYF.